The clone carrying this T cell receptor beta chain has just a few counts. The antigen is unknown. The same CDR3 arises from other DNA sequences in this sample as well. This sample was included in a study of shared clonotypes between healthy human individuals. Overall study results and limits: The sole specimen, blood, was sampled, and tissue repertoires likely differ. Owing to a small donor count, the genetic and exposure-history diversity represented was limited. Compared with memory subsets, naive subsets generally had larger estimated richness.

Data came from immunoSEQ multiplex PCR; TCRdb stores just in-frame clones and leaves some out. The data contain about 2.3 million clones, roughly 92% of them singletons. Per germline, CDR1 SGHTA and CDR2 FQGTGA. The CDR3 is 13 amino acids. V lost 0 bases, J lost 1 base, and 3 bases lay in between. Adult donors, all healthy and HIV-negative, had no recent acute infections or vaccinations. Sequenced input: naive CD4+ T cells from PBMCs. As to subset: CD45RA+ positively selected. This clonotype originated in a man between 18 and 35 years old in good health. Some clones in this sample may be carry-over from other donors' samples. V and J are TRBV7-3 and TRBJ1-1; D gene unclear. The CDR3 coding sequence is TGTGCCAGCAGCTTAACACGGAACACTGAAGCTTTCTTT. Protein product: CASSLTRNTEAFF.